These 9 T cell receptor beta chains were all obtained from the same sample, sequenced in a study of monozygotic twins with inflammatory bowel disease. TCRdb re-analyzed the 5' RACE reads; it lists each CDR3 protein once, without DNA. The table for this sample gives around 410,000 distinct CDR3 sequences. Sequencing was performed on blood. These receptors originate from a human donor with ulcerative colitis or Crohn's disease, or a healthy co-twin of an affected twin (not recorded which).

CDR3 region: CASSYSGRLAGADTQYF. V and J are TRBV6-5 and TRBJ2-3; TCRdb calls TRBD2, which cannot be checked without DNA. The CDR3 totals 17 residues. Germline values: CDR1 MNHEY, CDR2 SVGAGI.

The chain combines TRBV5-6 with TRBJ2-7. This CDR3 is built from 13 residues. Germline V gene sequence: CDR1 SGHDT, CDR2 YYEEEE. The CDR3 is CASSLDGTYEQYF.

The V call is TRBV7-6, the J call TRBJ1-4; TCRdb selects TRBD1, and the lack of DNA leaves this call unchecked. Germline lookup yields CDR1 SGHVS and CDR2 FNYEAQ. The CDR3 runs 18 residues. CDR3 amino acids: CASSLPDGGPSGGEKLFF.

J is TRBJ2-5 and V is TRBV6-5. CDR3 length equals 14 residues. Germline assignment: CDR1 MNHEY and CDR2 SVGAGI. CDR3 residues: CASSYGLGQETQYF.

The CDR3 is CASSPGRSAETQYF. J is TRBJ2-5 and V is TRBV18. In germline, CDR1 is KGHSH, CDR2 LQKENI. The CDR3 has 14 amino acids.

The chain combines TRBV27 with TRBJ2-5. The CDR3 contains 14 residues. Germline CDR1 reads MNHEY; CDR2 reads SMNVEV (reference sequence). CDR3 amino acids: CASSFSGGQETQYF.

The chain employs TRBV7-2 and TRBJ2-3; there is no DNA to check the TCRdb D call of TRBD2. The CDR3 spans 15 residues. Germline-derived CDR1 and CDR2 are SGHTA and FQGNSA. CDR3 loop: CASCQAGLSTDTQYF.

The V and J genes are TRBV3-1 and TRBJ2-1; with no DNA, the TCRdb D assignment of TRBD1 cannot be verified. Germline-derived CDR1 and CDR2 are LGHDT and YNNKEL (reference sequence). The CDR3 spans 12 residues. The chain's CDR3 is CASSHAGNEQFF.

The rearrangement joins TRBV24-1 to TRBJ2-1; the TCRdb D gene call, TRBD2, has no DNA to confirm it. Germline V gives CDR1 KGHDR, CDR2 SFDVKD. This CDR3 contains 14 residues. The CDR3 reads CATSDSQGGYEQFF.